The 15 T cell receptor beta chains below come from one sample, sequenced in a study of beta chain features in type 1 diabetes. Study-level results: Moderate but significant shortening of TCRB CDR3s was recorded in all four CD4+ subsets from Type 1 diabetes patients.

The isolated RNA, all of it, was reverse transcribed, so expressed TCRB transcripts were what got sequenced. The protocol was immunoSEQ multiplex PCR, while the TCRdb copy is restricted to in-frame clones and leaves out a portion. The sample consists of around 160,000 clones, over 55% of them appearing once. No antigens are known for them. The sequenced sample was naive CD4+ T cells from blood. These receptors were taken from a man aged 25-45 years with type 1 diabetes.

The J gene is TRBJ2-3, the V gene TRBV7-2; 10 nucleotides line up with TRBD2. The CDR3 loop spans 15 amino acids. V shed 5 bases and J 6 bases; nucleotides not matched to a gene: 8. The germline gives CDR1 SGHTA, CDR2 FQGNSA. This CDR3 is CASSQASGGRDTQYF. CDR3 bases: TGTGCCAGCAGCCAGGCTAGCGGGGGAAGGGATACGCAGTATTTT.

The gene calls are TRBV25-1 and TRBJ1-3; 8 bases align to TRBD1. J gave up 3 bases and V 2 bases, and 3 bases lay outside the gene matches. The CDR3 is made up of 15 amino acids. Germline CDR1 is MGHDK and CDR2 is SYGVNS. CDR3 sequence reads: CASSELGTGGNTIYF. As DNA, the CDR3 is TGTGCCAGCAGTGAACTCGGGACAGGTGGAAACACCATATATTTT.

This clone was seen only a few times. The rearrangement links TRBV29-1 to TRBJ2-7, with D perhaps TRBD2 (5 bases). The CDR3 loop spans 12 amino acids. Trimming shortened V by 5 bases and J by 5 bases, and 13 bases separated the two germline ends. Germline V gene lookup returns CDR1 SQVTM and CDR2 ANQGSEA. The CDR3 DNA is TGCAGCGTTCGTGAGGGTGTGGACGAGCAGTACTTC. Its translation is CSVREGVDEQYF.

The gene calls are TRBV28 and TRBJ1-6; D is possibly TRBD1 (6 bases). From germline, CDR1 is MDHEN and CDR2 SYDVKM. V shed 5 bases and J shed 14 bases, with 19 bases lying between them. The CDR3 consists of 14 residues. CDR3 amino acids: CASSPIRDTRTLHF. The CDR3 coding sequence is TGTGCCAGCAGTCCGATACGGGACACCCGGACCCTCCACTTT. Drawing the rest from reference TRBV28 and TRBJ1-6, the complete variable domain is DVKVTQSSRYLVKRTGEKVFLECVQDMDHENMFWYRQDPGLGLRLIYFSYDVKMKEKGDIPEGYSVSREKKERFSLILESASTNQTSMYLCASSPIRDTRTLHFGNGTRLTVT.

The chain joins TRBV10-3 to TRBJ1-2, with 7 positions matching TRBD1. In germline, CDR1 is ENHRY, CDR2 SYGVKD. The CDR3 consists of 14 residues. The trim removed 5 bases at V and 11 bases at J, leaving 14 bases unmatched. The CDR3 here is CAISKTLPGQKYTF. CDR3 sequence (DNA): TGTGCCATCAGTAAAACTTTACCGGGACAGAAATACACCTTC.

The CDR3 spells CASSLAGRTDTQYF. The CDR3 DNA sequence: TGTGCCAGCAGCTTAGCGGGCCGCACAGATACGCAGTATTTT. J is TRBJ2-3 and V is TRBV7-2; D not certain. CDR1 is SGHTA, CDR2 FQGNSA, per germline. This CDR3 is built from 14 residues. Trimming removed 0 bases from V and 1 base from J, with 5 bases in between.

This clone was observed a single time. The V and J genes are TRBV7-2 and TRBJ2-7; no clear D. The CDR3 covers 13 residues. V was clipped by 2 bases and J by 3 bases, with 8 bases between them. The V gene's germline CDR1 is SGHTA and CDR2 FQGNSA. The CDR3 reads CASSLNRDYEQYF. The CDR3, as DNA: TGTGCCAGCAGCTTAAATAGGGACTACGAGCAGTACTTC.

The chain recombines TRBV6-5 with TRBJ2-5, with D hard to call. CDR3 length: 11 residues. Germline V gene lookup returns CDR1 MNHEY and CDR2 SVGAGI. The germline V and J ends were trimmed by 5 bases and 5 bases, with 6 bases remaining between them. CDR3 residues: CASSPGETQYF. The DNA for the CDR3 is TGTGCCAGCAGTCCCGGGGAGACCCAGTACTTC.

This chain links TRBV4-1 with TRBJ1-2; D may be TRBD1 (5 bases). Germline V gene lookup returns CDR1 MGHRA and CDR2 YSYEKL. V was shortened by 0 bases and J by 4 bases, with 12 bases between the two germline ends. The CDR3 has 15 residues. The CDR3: CASSQDPGPSYGYTF. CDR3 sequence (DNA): TGCGCCAGCAGCCAAGATCCGGGGCCCTCCTATGGCTACACCTTC.

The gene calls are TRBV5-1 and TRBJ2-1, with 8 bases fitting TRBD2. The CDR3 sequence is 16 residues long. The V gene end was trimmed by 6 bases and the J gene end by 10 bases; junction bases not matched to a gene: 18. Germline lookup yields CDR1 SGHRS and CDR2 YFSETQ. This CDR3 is CASNRQTSGAVGEQFF. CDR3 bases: TGCGCCAGCAACCGACAAACTAGCGGCGCGGTTGGGGAGCAGTTCTTC.

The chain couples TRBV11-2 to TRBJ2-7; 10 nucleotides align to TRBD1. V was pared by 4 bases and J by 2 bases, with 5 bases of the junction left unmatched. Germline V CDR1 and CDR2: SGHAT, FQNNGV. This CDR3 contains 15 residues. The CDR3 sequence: CASSYIGTGAYEQYF. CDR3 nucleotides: TGTGCCAGCAGCTATATAGGGACAGGGGCCTACGAGCAGTACTTC. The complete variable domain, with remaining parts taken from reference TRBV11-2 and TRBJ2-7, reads EAGVAQSPRYKIIEKRQSVAFWCNPISGHATLYWYQQILGQGPKLLIQFQNNGVVDDSQLPKDRFSAERLKGVDSTLKIQPAKLEDSAVYLCASSYIGTGAYEQYFGPGTRLTVT.

The CDR3 protein is CASSSVLQGLLAKNIQYF. The CDR3 coding sequence is TGTGCCAGCAGCTCAGTACTACAGGGGTTACTAGCCAAAAACATTCAGTACTTC. This sequence joins TRBV11-2 and TRBJ2-4; the match to TRBD1 covers 7 bases. Germline trimming cut 4 bases from V and 0 bases from J; bases unmatched to any gene: 12. The CDR3 extends over 18 amino acids. The germline gives CDR1 SGHAT, CDR2 FQNNGV. The complete variable domain, with remaining parts taken from reference TRBV11-2 and TRBJ2-4, reads EAGVAQSPRYKIIEKRQSVAFWCNPISGHATLYWYQQILGQGPKLLIQFQNNGVVDDSQLPKDRFSAERLKGVDSTLKIQPAKLEDSAVYLCASSSVLQGLLAKNIQYFGAGTRLSVL.

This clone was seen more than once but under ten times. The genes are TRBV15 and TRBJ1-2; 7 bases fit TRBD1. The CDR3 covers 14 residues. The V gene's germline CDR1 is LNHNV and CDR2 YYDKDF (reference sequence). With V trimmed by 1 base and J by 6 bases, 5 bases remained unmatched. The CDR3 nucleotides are TGTGCCACCAGCAGAGGACAGGGAATTGATGGCTACACCTTC. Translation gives CATSRGQGIDGYTF.

Here the CDR3 DNA reads TGCAGCGTTGAGCTGAAAGCATCGGGCGAGCAGTTCTTC. This translates into CSVELKASGEQFF. The chain employs TRBV29-1 and TRBJ2-1; D is ambiguous. From germline, CDR1 is SQVTM and CDR2 ANQGSEA. The CDR3 runs to 13 residues. Trimming pared 3 bases from V and 10 bases from J, leaving 16 bases between.

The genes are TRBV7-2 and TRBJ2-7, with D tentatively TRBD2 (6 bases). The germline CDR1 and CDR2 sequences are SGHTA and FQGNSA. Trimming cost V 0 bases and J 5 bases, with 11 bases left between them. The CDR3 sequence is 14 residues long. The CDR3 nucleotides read TGTGCCAGCAGCTTAGCAGCGCGGGGAGACGAGCAGTACTTC. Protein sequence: CASSLAARGDEQYF.